Listed below are T cell receptor beta chains from one sample, sequenced in a study of neurological immune-mediated disorders. In TCRdb, the 5' RACE reads were re-called with MiXCR into one record per CDR3 protein. The data hold 40,000 to 45,000 distinct CDR3 sequences, with roughly 12% observed a single time. The specimen sequenced was PBMCs. These receptor sequences come from a female donor in good health. Both conserved end residues are part of each CDR3. The D gene is left open where the match is weak. Clone size appears in some rows only: once, few, many, or a class for an expanded clone.

. | many | TRBJ2-5 | TRBV11-3 | CASSSRDSQQETQYF | TGTGCCAGCAGCTCCCGGGACTCCCAGCAGGAGACCCAGTACTTC
TRBD1 | many | TRBJ2-7 | TRBV13 | CASSPDRGRSREQYF | TGTGCCAGCAGCCCAGACAGGGGTCGTAGTCGCGAGCAGTACTTC
. | many | TRBJ2-1 | TRBV5-1 | CASSLAGTYGQFF | TGCGCCAGCAGCTTGGCCGGGACGTATGGGCAGTTCTTC
TRBD1 | many | TRBJ1-4 | TRBV5-1 | CASSGTGGFNEKLFF | TGCGCCAGCAGCGGAACAGGGGGGTTTAATGAAAAACTGTTTTTT
. | . | TRBJ1-5 | TRBV6-1 | CASSESFGTLGQPQHF | TGTGCCAGCAGTGAATCGTTTGGGACGCTCGGTCAGCCCCAGCATTTT
TRBD1 | many | TRBJ2-1 | TRBV29-1 | CSARTGVEQFF | TGCAGCGCTAGGACAGGGGTTGAGCAGTTCTTC
. | few | TRBJ1-1 | TRBV14 | CASSQDLAPDTEAFF | TGTGCCAGCAGCCAAGATCTCGCCCCGGACACTGAAGCTTTCTTT
TRBD1 | many | TRBJ1-1 | TRBV5-1 | CASTPQGGNTEAFF | TGCGCCAGCACCCCACAGGGGGGTAACACTGAAGCTTTCTTT
TRBD2 | many | TRBJ2-3 | TRBV7-3 | CASSANSGSGTDTQYF | TGTGCCAGCAGCGCCAATAGCGGGAGTGGGACAGATACGCAGTATTTT
TRBD2 | few | TRBJ2-3 | TRBV10-2 | CASSDPGRLAELHYTDTQYF | TGCGCCAGCAGTGATCCGGGGCGGCTAGCGGAGCTCCATTACACAGATACGCAGTATTTT
TRBD1 | many | TRBJ1-1 | TRBV20-1 | CSATQTGVGTEAFF | TGCAGTGCTACCCAAACAGGGGTGGGCACTGAAGCTTTCTTT
. | many | TRBJ1-4 | TRBV20-1 | CSARDPAPEKLFF | TGCAGTGCTAGAGACCCCGCCCCTGAAAAACTGTTTTTT
. | many | TRBJ1-2 | TRBV7-3 | CASSPGATTRYGYTF | TGTGCCAGCAGCCCTGGGGCAACCACGAGATATGGCTACACCTTC
TRBD2 | many | TRBJ2-3 | TRBV2 | CASSEGASGITDTQYF | TGTGCCAGCAGTGAAGGGGCTAGCGGAATCACAGATACGCAGTATTTT
. | many | TRBJ2-2 | TRBV9 | CASSVAGDTGELFF | TGTGCCAGCAGCGTAGCAGGGGACACCGGGGAGCTGTTTTTT
TRBD1 | many | TRBJ1-6 | TRBV6-1 | CASSGDRYSPLHF | TGTGCCAGCAGTGGGGACAGATATTCACCCCTCCACTTT
. | many | TRBJ1-2 | TRBV6-2/TRBV6-3 | CASSYSGAERGYTF | TGTGCCAGCAGTTACAGTGGGGCCGAGCGGGGCTACACCTTC
TRBD1 | many | TRBJ2-7 | TRBV10-3 | CAIRFDRGGYEQYF | TGTGCCATCAGGTTCGACAGGGGCGGCTACGAGCAGTACTTC
TRBD1 | many | TRBJ2-7 | TRBV27 | CASRTGGSIEQYF | TGTGCCAGTCGGACAGGGGGTTCGATCGAGCAGTACTTC
. | many | TRBJ2-1 | TRBV5-6 | CASSSSPREQFF | TGTGCCAGCAGCTCCTCACCGCGGGAGCAGTTCTTC
. | many | TRBJ1-4 | TRBV6-6 | CASSYQSNEKLFF | TGTGCCAGCAGTTACCAGTCTAATGAAAAACTGTTTTTT
. | many | TRBJ2-3 | TRBV3-1 | CASSLRTDTQYF | TGTGCCAGCAGCCTAAGAACAGATACGCAGTATTTT
. | many | TRBJ2-5 | TRBV5-1 | CASSLGQTQETQYF | TGCGCCAGCAGCTTGGGACAGACACAAGAGACCCAGTACTTC
. | many | TRBJ1-2 | TRBV12-3/TRBV12-4 | CASSSTGYGYTF | TGTGCCAGCAGTTCAACAGGCTATGGCTACACCTTC
. | many | TRBJ1-2 | TRBV5-1 | CASSLGRTTGLNYGYTF | TGCGCCAGCAGCCTCGGGCGGACAACAGGGTTGAACTATGGCTACACCTTC
. | many | TRBJ1-2 | TRBV6-2/TRBV6-3 | CASSFSSEGSRGYTF | TGTGCCAGCAGTTTCTCGAGCGAGGGCTCGCGGGGCTACACCTTC
. | . | TRBJ1-2 | TRBV20-1 | CSAQQGTYGYTF | TGCAGTGCTCAACAGGGTACCTATGGCTACACCTTC
. | few | TRBJ1-1 | TRBV19 | CASSIGPNTEAFF | TGTGCCAGTAGTATAGGACCGAACACTGAAGCTTTCTTT
. | many | TRBJ1-1 | TRBV6-5 | CASIPTGYPEAFF | TGTGCCAGCATACCCACAGGGTACCCTGAAGCTTTCTTT
TRBD1 | few | TRBJ2-5 | TRBV5-1 | CASSLTGTGGAGETQYF | TGCGCCAGCAGCTTGACCGGGACAGGGGGCGCGGGAGAGACCCAGTACTTC
TRBD1 | many | TRBJ2-2 | TRBV11-2 | CASSLEDRGTGELFF | TGTGCCAGCAGCTTAGAGGACAGGGGTACCGGGGAGCTGTTTTTT
. | many | TRBJ2-2 | TRBV6-4 | CASSGRGTGELFF | TGTGCCAGCAGTGGCAGGGGAACCGGGGAGCTGTTTTTT
. | many | TRBJ1-2 | TRBV6-5 | CASSYSVGDGYTF | TGTGCCAGCAGTTACTCGGTGGGCGATGGCTACACCTTC
TRBD1 | few | TRBJ2-3 | TRBV3-1 | CASSSRDRGLTDTQYF | TGTGCCAGCAGCTCCCGGGACAGGGGGCTGACAGATACGCAGTATTTT
TRBD2 | . | TRBJ2-7 | TRBV6-6 | CASSLGTSGNYEQYF | TGTGCCAGCAGTTTGGGGACTAGCGGGAATTACGAGCAGTACTTC
TRBD1 | many | TRBJ1-5 | TRBV20-1 | CSATERTGLNQPQHF | TGCAGTGCTACCGAAAGGACAGGCCTCAATCAGCCCCAGCATTTT
TRBD1 | few | TRBJ2-3 | TRBV7-2 | CASSLDWDRASFF | TGTGCCAGCAGCTTAGATTGGGACAGGGCCTCTTTTTTT
TRBD2 | many | TRBJ2-1 | TRBV27 | CATPLAGRFNEQFF | TGTGCCACCCCGCTAGCGGGGCGCTTCAATGAGCAGTTCTTC
. | . | TRBJ1-1 | TRBV5-1 | CASSGGTPSGTEAFF | TGCGCCAGCAGCGGCGGGACCCCTTCGGGCACTGAAGCTTTCTTT
TRBD1 | . | TRBJ2-7 | TRBV2 | CASSASGTGNWYEQYF | TGTGCCAGCAGTGCGTCCGGGACAGGGAATTGGTACGAGCAGTACTTC
. | . | TRBJ2-1 | TRBV19 | CASSIVAGQGSVEQFF | TGTGCCAGTAGTATAGTCGCGGGCCAGGGATCTGTAGAGCAGTTCTTC
. | many | TRBJ1-1 | TRBV12-3/TRBV12-4 | CASRVVGGSTEAFF | TGTGCCAGCAGAGTAGTGGGAGGCTCCACTGAAGCTTTCTTT
TRBD2 | many | TRBJ2-1 | TRBV5-1 | CASSRLAGTYNEQFF | TGCGCCAGCAGCAGACTAGCGGGGACCTACAATGAGCAGTTCTTC
TRBD2 | many | TRBJ2-7 | TRBV6-5 | CATTLSGASGTYEQYF | TGTGCCACTACTTTAAGCGGGGCTAGCGGAACCTACGAGCAGTACTTC
. | . | TRBJ1-5 | TRBV10-1 | CANNPQGQPQHF | TGCGCCAACAACCCACAGGGACAGCCCCAGCATTTT
TRBD1 | . | TRBJ1-2 | TRBV6-5 | CASRATGTGDYGYTF | TGTGCCAGCAGAGCCACCGGGACAGGGGACTATGGCTACACCTTC
TRBD1 | many | TRBJ2-3 | TRBV20-1 | CSAKLTGVADTQYF | TGCAGTGCCAAACTTACAGGGGTGGCAGATACGCAGTATTTT
. | many | TRBJ2-2 | TRBV27 | CASHSEGRGTGELFF | TGTGCCAGCCATTCCGAGGGTCGGGGCACCGGGGAGCTGTTTTTT
TRBD1 | many | TRBJ1-4 | TRBV20-1 | CSARDSQGAGEKLFF | TGCAGTGCTAGAGATTCCCAGGGGGCGGGGGAAAAACTGTTTTTT
. | many | TRBJ2-3 | TRBV20-1 | CSARPSAGRRDTQYF | TGCAGTGCTAGACCCTCCGCGGGACGCAGGGATACGCAGTATTTT
. | few | TRBJ1-1 | TRBV5-5 | CASRYITTGRNTEAFF | TGTGCCAGCAGATATATAACGACAGGTCGGAACACTGAAGCTTTCTTT
TRBD1 | many | TRBJ2-7 | TRBV11-2 | CASSLAGDRGDVEQYF | TGTGCCAGCAGCTTAGCCGGTGACAGGGGGGATGTCGAGCAGTACTTC
TRBD2 | many | TRBJ2-1 | TRBV11-2 | CASSSPSGGGYNEQFF | TGTGCCAGCAGCTCCCCTTCGGGGGGGGGCTACAATGAGCAGTTCTTC
TRBD1 | many | TRBJ2-5 | TRBV20-1 | CSASPRTGEETQYF | TGCAGTGCTAGCCCCCGGACAGGAGAAGAGACCCAGTACTTC